The 23 T cell receptor beta chains below come from one sample, sequenced in a study of vaccination effects on CD4 cells after COVID-19. Before sequencing took place, the ViraFEST assay used viral peptide pools to expand antigen-specific CD4+ T cells. When around ten days of culture had elapsed, CD4+ T cells were isolated. All vaccine recipients tested negative for nucleocapsid antibodies and had never contracted SARS-CoV-2 infection. Their specific antigens are unknown. The table came from immunoSEQ multiplex PCR; TCRdb's copy has only in-frame clones and leaves some out. The sample records under 55,000 clones, about four fifths being singletons. Sequencing was performed on CD4+ T cells from PBMCs cultured with HCoV-OC43 spike peptides, taken before COVID-19 vaccination. Noted subset: HCoV-OC43 spike overlapping peptide pool stimulation. These receptor sequences come from a human donor who received a COVID-19 vaccine.

The chain combines TRBV7-3 with TRBJ1-1; D is undetermined. Deletions cut 5 bases from V and 1 base from J, with 8 bases between. The CDR3 consists of 13 residues. Germline V lookup: CDR1 SGHTA, CDR2 FQGTGA. CDR3 DNA sequence: TGTGCCAGCAGCCCGGCAGGGAACACTGAAGCTTTCTTT. Amino acid sequence: CASSPAGNTEAFF.

This clone was seen a handful of times. The chain combines TRBV2 with TRBJ1-1, with D hard to call. CDR1 is SNHLY and CDR2 is FYNNEI in the germline V gene. The CDR3 has 13 residues. Trimming took off 2 bases at V and 5 bases at J, with 9 bases between the two ends. This CDR3 is CASSEKERTEAFF. For the CDR3, the DNA is TGTGCCAGCAGTGAAAAGGAAAGAACTGAAGCTTTCTTT.

CDR3 in amino acids: CASSPLVGQETQYF. The DNA of the CDR3 is TGTGCCAGCAGCCCGTTGGTAGGCCAAGAGACCCAGTACTTC. The rearrangement joins TRBV5-5 to TRBJ2-5; D is ambiguous. CDR1 SGHKS and CDR2 YYEKEE come from the germline V gene (reference sequence). The length of the CDR3 is 14 residues. V lost 4 bases, J lost 1 base, and 11 bases lay in between.

The chain couples TRBV18 to TRBJ1-1; D gene unclear. Germline V gene data show CDR1 as KGHSH and CDR2 as LQKENI. The CDR3 length is 14 residues. V was pared by 3 bases and J by 1 base, with 9 bases between. CDR3 sequence: CASSPEFTNTEAFF. The CDR3 DNA is TGTGCCAGCTCACCTGAGTTCACGAACACTGAAGCTTTCTTT.

The V and J genes are TRBV5-1 and TRBJ1-3, with 7 bases aligning to TRBD1. This CDR3 is 13 amino acids long. After removal of 8 bases from V and 0 bases from J, the junction contained 2 bases not matched to a gene. In germline, CDR1 is SGHRS, CDR2 YFSETQ. Here the CDR3 DNA reads TGCGCCAGTGGGACAGACTCTGGAAACACCATATATTTT. The encoded protein is CASGTDSGNTIYF. Based on the CDR3 plus reference TRBV5-1 and TRBJ1-3, the full variable domain is KAGVTQTPRYLIKTRGQQVTLSCSPISGHRSVSWYQQTPGQGLQFLFEYFSETQRNKGNFPGRFSGRQFSNSRSEMNVSTLELGDSALYLCASGTDSGNTIYFGEGSWLTVV.

In DNA form, the CDR3 reads TGTGCCAGCAGTGGCTACAATGAGCAGTTCTTC. Its protein product is CASSGYNEQFF. The chain is built from TRBV25-1 and TRBJ2-1; D is unresolved. CDR1 MGHDK and CDR2 SYGVNS come from the germline V gene. This CDR3 has 11 amino acids. The ends were cut back, 4 bases at V and 3 bases at J, with 1 base in the middle.

The V and J genes are TRBV9 and TRBJ2-7; D possibly corresponds to TRBD1 (5 bases). Germline-derived CDR1 and CDR2 are SGDLS and YYNGEE. V was trimmed by 0 bases and J by 2 bases, leaving 21 bases between them. There are 18 residues in the CDR3. CDR3 nucleotide sequence: TGTGCCAGCAGCGTAGTAAGGGGCGGCCACTCGAGCGCCTACGAGCAGTACGTC. As protein: CASSVVRGGHSSAYEQYV.

The chain joins TRBV5-4 to TRBJ1-2, with D possibly TRBD1 on 5 matching bases. Germline V gene sequence: CDR1 SGHNT, CDR2 YYREEE (reference sequence). V shed 1 base and J shed 4 bases, with 11 bases lying between them. This CDR3 is 14 amino acids long. CDR3 DNA: TGTGCCAGCAGCTTGACAGGCGGAGGCTATGGCTACACCTTC. Amino acids: CASSLTGGGYGYTF.

CDR3 in amino acids: CSASNHGRFYGYTF. As DNA, the CDR3 is TGCAGTGCTAGTAATCACGGGCGCTTCTATGGCTACACCTTC. The rearrangement joins TRBV20-1 to TRBJ1-2; D is unclear. The CDR3 spans 14 residues. Germline loops: CDR1 DFQATT, CDR2 SNEGSKA (reference sequence). V shed 3 bases and J shed 4 bases, with 15 bases lying between them.

This rearrangement joins TRBV6-5 to TRBJ1-2; D is possibly TRBD1 (5 bases). The CDR3 is made up of 13 amino acids. The germline CDR1 and CDR2 sequences are MNHEY and SVGAGI. The V end lost 6 bases, the J end lost 2 bases, and 10 bases lay between the germline ends. CDR3 sequence: CASRNSGNYGYTF. The CDR3 DNA follows: TGTGCCAGCAGGAATTCAGGGAACTATGGCTACACCTTC.

CDR3 nucleotide sequence: TGTGCCAGCAGTGCGAGCAGCACCTCTAACTATGGCTACACCTTC. Encoded protein: CASSASSTSNYGYTF. The rearrangement links TRBV2 to TRBJ1-2; D unclear. Germline CDR1 SNHLY, CDR2 FYNNEI. There are 15 residues in the CDR3. Deletions cut 4 bases from V and 0 bases from J, with 12 bases between.

The V gene is TRBV2, the J gene TRBJ1-2, with TRBD1 matching 7 bases. V dropped 7 bases and J dropped 5; count of bases not matched to a gene: 10. Germline V CDR1 and CDR2: SNHLY, FYNNEI. The CDR3 length is 14 residues. CDR3 in amino acids: CASTITGVGYGYTF. In DNA form, the CDR3 reads TGTGCCAGCACAATTACAGGGGTGGGATATGGCTACACCTTC.

The rearrangement uses TRBV24-1 and TRBJ2-3; D is possibly TRBD1 (5 bases). In germline, CDR1 is KGHDR, CDR2 SFDVKD. V shed 10 bases and J shed 0 bases, with 13 bases lying between them. The CDR3 has 14 residues. CDR3 nucleotides: TGTGCCACGACAGACGGTGCTAGCACAGATACGCAGTATTTT. It is translated as CATTDGASTDTQYF.

The chain employs TRBV9 and TRBJ2-6; D is perhaps TRBD1 (6 bases). The V end was cut by 4 bases, the J end by 0 bases, with 17 bases between. This CDR3 is built from 18 residues. CDR1 is SGDLS, CDR2 YYNGEE, per germline. CDR3 region: CASSRQGGGTSGANVLTF. In DNA form, the CDR3 reads TGTGCCAGCAGCCGTCAAGGGGGTGGGACCTCTGGGGCCAACGTCCTGACTTTC.

The rearrangement links TRBV5-1 to TRBJ2-3; 14 positions match TRBD2. V shed 6 bases and J 1 base; nucleotides not matched to a gene: 7. The CDR3 runs 17 residues. Germline loops: CDR1 SGHRS, CDR2 YFSETQ. CDR3 protein: CASMRLAGGRGTDTQYF. CDR3 nucleotides: TGCGCCAGCATGCGACTAGCGGGGGGGCGGGGCACAGATACGCAGTATTTT.

The chain employs TRBV5-1 and TRBJ1-4; D perhaps matches TRBD1 (5 bases). V was pared by 5 bases and J by 2 bases, with 13 bases between. Looked up from germline, CDR1 is SGHRS and CDR2 is YFSETQ. The CDR3 extends over 15 amino acids. CDR3 in amino acids: CASRERGFTNEKLFF. DNA of the CDR3: TGCGCCAGCAGAGAAAGGGGTTTCACTAATGAAAAACTGTTTTTT.

The chain couples TRBV27 to TRBJ2-7; D might be TRBD2 (5 bases). Germline V gives CDR1 MNHEY, CDR2 SMNVEV (reference sequence). V was shortened by 9 bases and J by 3 bases, with 12 bases between the two germline ends. The CDR3 contains 12 residues. CDR3 amino acids: CARAGVYYEQYV. Here the CDR3 DNA reads TGTGCCAGGGCCGGGGTGTACTACGAGCAGTACGTC.

This chain links TRBV21-1 with TRBJ1-5; the table calls TRBD1, which could not be checked here. TRBV21-1 has pseudogene status. CDR3 length: 17 amino acids. Here the CDR3 DNA reads TGTGCCAGCAGCAAAGTTTCCAGGGGGTCAGGCAATCAGCCCCAGCATTTT. It translates to CASSKVSRGSGNQPQHF.

There are a few counts of this clone. The J gene is TRBJ2-2, the V gene TRBV6-5; no definite D call. The CDR3 length is 15 residues. The V gene's germline CDR1 is MNHEY and CDR2 SVGAGI. The ends were cut back, 2 bases at V and 0 bases at J, with 7 bases in the middle. The CDR3 spells CASSYMGSNTGELFF. The CDR3 coding sequence is TGTGCCAGCAGTTACATGGGTTCGAACACCGGGGAGCTGTTTTTT.

The rearrangement links TRBV5-1 to TRBJ1-1; D not certain. V lost 3 bases, J lost 1 base, and 13 bases lay in between. The CDR3 runs to 15 residues. Germline V gene sequence: CDR1 SGHRS, CDR2 YFSETQ. CDR3 in amino acids: CASSYLAKGNTEAFF. The CDR3 nucleotides are TGCGCCAGCAGCTACCTCGCGAAAGGGAACACTGAAGCTTTCTTT.

The chain is built from TRBV15 and TRBJ1-5; D is ambiguous. Trimming cost V 2 bases and J 5 bases, with 4 bases left between them. Germline CDR1 and CDR2: LNHNV and YYDKDF (reference sequence). CDR3 length equals 12 residues. The CDR3 DNA follows: TGTGCCACCAGCAGACGGGATCAGCCCCAGCATTTT. Its protein is CATSRRDQPQHF.

The rearrangement joins TRBV9 to TRBJ2-1; 7 bases map to TRBD2. V dropped 1 base and J dropped 6; count of bases not matched to a gene: 16. The CDR3 is 18 amino acids. CDR1 is SGDLS, CDR2 YYNGEE, per germline. The CDR3 loop reads CASSVRSVGGQGFNEQFF. CDR3 DNA: TGTGCCAGCAGCGTACGTTCGGTGGGAGGGCAGGGTTTCAATGAGCAGTTCTTC.

The chain couples TRBV29-1 to TRBJ1-1, with D uncertain. V was pared by 2 bases and J by 3 bases, with 4 bases between. CDR1 is SQVTM, CDR2 ANQGSEA, per germline. There are 11 residues in the CDR3. The chain's CDR3 is CSVERDTEAFF. In nucleotides, the CDR3 is TGCAGCGTTGAACGGGACACTGAAGCTTTCTTT.